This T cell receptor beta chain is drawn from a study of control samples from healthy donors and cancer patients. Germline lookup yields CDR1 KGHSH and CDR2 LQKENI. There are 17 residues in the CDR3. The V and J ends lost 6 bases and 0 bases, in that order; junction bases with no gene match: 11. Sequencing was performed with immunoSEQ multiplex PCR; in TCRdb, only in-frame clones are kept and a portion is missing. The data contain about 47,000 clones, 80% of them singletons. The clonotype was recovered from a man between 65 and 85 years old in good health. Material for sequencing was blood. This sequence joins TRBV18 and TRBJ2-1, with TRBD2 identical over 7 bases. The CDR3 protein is CASSSTSARSSYNEQFF. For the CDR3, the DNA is TGTGCCAGCTCGTCCACTAGCGCTCGAAGCTCCTACAATGAGCAGTTCTTC.